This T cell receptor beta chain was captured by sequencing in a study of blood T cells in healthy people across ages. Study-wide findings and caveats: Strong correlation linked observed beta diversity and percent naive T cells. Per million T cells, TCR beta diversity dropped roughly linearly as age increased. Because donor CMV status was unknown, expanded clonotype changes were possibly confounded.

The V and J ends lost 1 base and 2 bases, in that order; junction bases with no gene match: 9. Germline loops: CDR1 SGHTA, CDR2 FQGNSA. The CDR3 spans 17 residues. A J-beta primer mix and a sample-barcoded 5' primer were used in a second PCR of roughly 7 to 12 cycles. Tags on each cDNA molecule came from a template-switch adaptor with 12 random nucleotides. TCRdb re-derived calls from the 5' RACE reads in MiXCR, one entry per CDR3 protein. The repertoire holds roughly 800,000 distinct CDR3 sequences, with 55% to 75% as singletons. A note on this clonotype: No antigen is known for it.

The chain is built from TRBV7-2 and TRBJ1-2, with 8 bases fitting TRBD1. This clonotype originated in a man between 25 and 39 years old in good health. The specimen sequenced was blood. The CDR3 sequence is CASSLEFRGPYNYGYTF. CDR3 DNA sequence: TGTGCCAGCAGCTTAGAGTTCAGGGGGCCTTACAACTATGGCTACACCTTC.